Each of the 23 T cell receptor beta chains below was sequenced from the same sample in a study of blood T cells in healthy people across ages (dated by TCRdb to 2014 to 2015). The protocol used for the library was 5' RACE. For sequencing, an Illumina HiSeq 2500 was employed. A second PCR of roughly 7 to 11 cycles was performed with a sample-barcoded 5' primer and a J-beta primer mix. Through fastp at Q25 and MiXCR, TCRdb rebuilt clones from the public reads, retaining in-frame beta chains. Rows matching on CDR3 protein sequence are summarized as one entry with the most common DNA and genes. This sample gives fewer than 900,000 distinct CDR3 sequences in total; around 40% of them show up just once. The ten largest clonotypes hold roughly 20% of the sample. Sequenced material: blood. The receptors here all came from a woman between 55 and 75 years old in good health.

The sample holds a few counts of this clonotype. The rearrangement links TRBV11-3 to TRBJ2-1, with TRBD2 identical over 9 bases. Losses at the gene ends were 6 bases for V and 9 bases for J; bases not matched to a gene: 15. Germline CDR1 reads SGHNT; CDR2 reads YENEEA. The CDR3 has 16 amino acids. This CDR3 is CASSPMGTSSEGEQFF. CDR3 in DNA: TGTGCCAGCAGTCCCATGGGGACTAGCTCCGAGGGTGAGCAGTTCTTC. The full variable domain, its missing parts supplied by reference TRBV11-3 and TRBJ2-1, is EAGVVQSPRYKIIEKKQPVAFWCNPISGHNTLYWYLQNLGQGPELLIRYENEEAVDDSQLPKDRFSAERLKGVDSTLKIQPAELGDSAVYLCASSPMGTSSEGEQFFGPGTRLTVL.

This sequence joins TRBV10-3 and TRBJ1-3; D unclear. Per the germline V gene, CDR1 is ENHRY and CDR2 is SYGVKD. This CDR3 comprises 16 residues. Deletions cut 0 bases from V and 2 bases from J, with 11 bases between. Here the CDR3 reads CAISESGPSPGNTIYF. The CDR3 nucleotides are TGTGCCATCAGTGAGTCTGGACCTTCCCCTGGAAACACCATATATTTT.

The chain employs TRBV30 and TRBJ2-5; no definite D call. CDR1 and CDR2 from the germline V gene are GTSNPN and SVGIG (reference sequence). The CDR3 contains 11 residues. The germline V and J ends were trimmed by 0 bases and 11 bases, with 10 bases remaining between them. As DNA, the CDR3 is TGTGCCTGGAGTGTACTGGACGGGCAGTACTTC. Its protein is CAWSVLDGQYF.

Here the CDR3 reads CSARDDRGSYEQYF. For the CDR3, the DNA is TGCAGTGCTAGAGATGACAGAGGATCCTACGAGCAGTACTTC. The chain recombines TRBV20-1 with TRBJ2-7; maybe TRBD1 (5 bases). The CDR3 length is 14 residues. Germline V lookup: CDR1 DFQATT, CDR2 SNEGSKA (reference sequence). V lost 0 bases and J lost 1, with 10 bases in between.

The CDR3 sequence is CASSSASGRSEQYF. Written as DNA, the CDR3 is TGTGCCAGCAGCTCCGCTAGCGGGAGGAGCGAGCAGTACTTC. V is TRBV11-1 and J is TRBJ2-7; 11 bases agree with TRBD2. The ends lost 4 bases at V and 6 bases at J; junction bases unmatched: 5. The CDR3 runs to 14 residues. Germline lookup yields CDR1 SGHAT and CDR2 FQDESV (reference sequence). The full variable domain, with the rest looked up from reference TRBV11-1 and TRBJ2-7, is EAEVAQSPRYKITEKSQAVAFWCDPISGHATLYWYRQILGQGPELLVQFQDESVVDDSQLPKDRFSAERLKGVDSTLKIQPAELGDSAMYLCASSSASGRSEQYFGPGTRLTVT.

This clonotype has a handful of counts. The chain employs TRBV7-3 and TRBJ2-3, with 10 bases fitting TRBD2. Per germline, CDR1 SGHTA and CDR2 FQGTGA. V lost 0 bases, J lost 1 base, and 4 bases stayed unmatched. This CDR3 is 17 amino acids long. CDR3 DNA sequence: TGTGCCAGCAGCTTAACCGGGCTAGCGGGGGGCACAGATACGCAGTATTTT. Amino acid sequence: CASSLTGLAGGTDTQYF.

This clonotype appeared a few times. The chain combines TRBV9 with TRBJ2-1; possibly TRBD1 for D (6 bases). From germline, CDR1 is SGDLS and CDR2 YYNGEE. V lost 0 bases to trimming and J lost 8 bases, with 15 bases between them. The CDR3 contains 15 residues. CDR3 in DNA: TGTGCCAGCAGCGTAGTTACAGGGTCGAGCTATGAGCAGTTCTTC. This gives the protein CASSVVTGSSYEQFF.

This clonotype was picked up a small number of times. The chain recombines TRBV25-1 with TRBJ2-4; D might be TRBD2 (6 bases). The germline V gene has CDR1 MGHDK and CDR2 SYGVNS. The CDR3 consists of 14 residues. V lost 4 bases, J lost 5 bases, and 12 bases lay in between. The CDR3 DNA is TGTGCCAGCAGTGGGGGGGAGGCCGAAAACATTCAGTACTTC. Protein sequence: CASSGGEAENIQYF.

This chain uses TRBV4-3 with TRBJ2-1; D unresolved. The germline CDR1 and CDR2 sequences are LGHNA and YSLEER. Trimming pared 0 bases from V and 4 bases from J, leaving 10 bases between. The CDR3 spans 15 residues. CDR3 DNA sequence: TGCGCCAGCAGCCAAGATGGAGTGGATTACAATGAGCAGTTCTTC. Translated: CASSQDGVDYNEQFF.

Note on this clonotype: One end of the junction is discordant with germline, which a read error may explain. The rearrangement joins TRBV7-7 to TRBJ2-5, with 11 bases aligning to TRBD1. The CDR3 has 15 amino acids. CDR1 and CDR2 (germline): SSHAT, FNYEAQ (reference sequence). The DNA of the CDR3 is TGTGCTAGCAGCTTGGCGGGACAGGGGGACAATGAGCAGTACTTC. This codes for CASSLAGQGDNEQYF.

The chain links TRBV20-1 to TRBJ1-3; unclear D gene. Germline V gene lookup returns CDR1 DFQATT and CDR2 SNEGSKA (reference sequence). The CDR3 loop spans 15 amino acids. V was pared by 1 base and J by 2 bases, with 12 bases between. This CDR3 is CSARVASGAGNTIYF. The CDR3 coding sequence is TGCAGTGCTAGAGTGGCCAGCGGGGCTGGAAACACCATATATTTT.

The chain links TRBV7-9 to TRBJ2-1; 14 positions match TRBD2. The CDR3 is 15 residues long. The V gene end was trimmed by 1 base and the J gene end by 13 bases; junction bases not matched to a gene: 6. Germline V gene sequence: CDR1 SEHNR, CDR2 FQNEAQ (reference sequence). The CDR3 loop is CASSLVGTSGSFQFF. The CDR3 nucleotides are TGTGCCAGCAGCTTAGTTGGGACTAGCGGGAGCTTTCAGTTCTTC.

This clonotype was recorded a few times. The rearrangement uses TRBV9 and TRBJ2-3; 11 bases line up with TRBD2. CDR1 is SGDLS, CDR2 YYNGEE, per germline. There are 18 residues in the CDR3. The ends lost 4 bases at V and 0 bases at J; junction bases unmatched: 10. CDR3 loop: CASSPRLAGFSSTDTQYF. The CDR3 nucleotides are TGTGCCAGCAGCCCTCGACTAGCGGGATTCTCTAGCACAGATACGCAGTATTTT.

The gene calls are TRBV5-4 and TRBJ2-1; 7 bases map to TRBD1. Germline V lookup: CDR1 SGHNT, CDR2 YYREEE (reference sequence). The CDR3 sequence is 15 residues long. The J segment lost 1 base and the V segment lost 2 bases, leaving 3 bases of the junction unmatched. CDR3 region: CASSFETGSYNEQFF. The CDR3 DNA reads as TGTGCCAGCAGCTTTGAGACAGGGTCCTACAATGAGCAGTTCTTC.

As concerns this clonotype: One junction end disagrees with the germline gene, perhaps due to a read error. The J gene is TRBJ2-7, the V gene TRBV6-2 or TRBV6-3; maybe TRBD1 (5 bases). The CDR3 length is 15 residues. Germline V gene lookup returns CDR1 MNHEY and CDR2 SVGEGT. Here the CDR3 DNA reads TGCGCCAGCAGTCCAGGGCCGACCCCCTCCTACGAGCAGTACTTC. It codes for CASSPGPTPSYEQYF.

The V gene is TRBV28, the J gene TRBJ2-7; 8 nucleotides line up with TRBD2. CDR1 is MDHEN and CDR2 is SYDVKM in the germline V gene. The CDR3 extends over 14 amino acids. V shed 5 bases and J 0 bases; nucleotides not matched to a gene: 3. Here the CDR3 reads CASSIAGSSYEQYF. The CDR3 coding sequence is TGTGCCAGCAGTATAGCGGGGAGCTCCTACGAGCAGTACTTC.

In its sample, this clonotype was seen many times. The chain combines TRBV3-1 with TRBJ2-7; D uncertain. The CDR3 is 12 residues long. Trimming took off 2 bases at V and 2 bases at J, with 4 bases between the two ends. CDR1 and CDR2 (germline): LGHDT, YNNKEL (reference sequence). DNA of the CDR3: TGTGCCAGCAGCCAATCTACCTACGAGCAGTACTTC. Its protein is CASSQSTYEQYF.

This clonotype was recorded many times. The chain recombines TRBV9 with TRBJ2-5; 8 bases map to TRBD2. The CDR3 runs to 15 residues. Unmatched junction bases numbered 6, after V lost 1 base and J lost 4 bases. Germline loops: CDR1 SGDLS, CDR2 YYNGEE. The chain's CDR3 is CASSVSLLAGETQYF. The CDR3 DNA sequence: TGTGCCAGCAGCGTAAGTCTCCTAGCGGGAGAGACCCAGTACTTC.

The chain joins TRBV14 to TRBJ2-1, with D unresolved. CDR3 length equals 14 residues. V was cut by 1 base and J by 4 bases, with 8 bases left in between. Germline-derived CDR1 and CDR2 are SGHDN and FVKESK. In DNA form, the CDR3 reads TGTGCCAGCAGCCAAGTACAGAAATACAATGAGCAGTTCTTC. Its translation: CASSQVQKYNEQFF.

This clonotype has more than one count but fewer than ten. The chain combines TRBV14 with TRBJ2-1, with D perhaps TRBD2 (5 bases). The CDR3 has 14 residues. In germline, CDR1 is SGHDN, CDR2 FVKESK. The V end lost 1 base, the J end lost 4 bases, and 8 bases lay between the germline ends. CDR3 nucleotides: TGTGCCAGCAGCCAAGTTGCGGGTTACAATGAGCAGTTCTTC. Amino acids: CASSQVAGYNEQFF.

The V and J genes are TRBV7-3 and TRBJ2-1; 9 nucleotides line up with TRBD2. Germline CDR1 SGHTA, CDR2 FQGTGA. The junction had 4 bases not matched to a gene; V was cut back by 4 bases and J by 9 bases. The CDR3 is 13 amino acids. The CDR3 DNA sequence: TGTGCCAGCAGCTCGGGACTAGCCAGTGAGCAGTTCTTC. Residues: CASSSGLASEQFF.

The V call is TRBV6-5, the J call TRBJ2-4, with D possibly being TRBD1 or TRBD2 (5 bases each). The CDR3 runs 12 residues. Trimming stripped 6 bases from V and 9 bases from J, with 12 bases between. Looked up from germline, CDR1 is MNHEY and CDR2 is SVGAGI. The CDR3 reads CASRQGGGIQYF. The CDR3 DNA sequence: TGTGCCAGCAGGCAGGGTGGGGGCATTCAGTACTTC.

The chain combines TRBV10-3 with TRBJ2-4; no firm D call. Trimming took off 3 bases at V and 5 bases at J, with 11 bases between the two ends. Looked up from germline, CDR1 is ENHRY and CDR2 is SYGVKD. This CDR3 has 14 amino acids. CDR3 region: CAISDGLKQNIQYF. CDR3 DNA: TGTGCCATCAGTGATGGTCTCAAACAAAACATTCAGTACTTC.